Below, 27 T cell receptor beta chains from the same sample are listed, as sequenced in a study of shared clonotypes between healthy human individuals. Profiling relied on immunoSEQ multiplex PCR, and the TCRdb table lists in-frame clones only, not all of them. The repertoire holds a few hundred thousand clones, approximately 77% seen once, with 12% in the top ten. Sequencing was done on a sample of PBMCs. These receptor sequences come from a woman between 35 and 50 years old in good health. Some clones in this sample may be carry-over from other donors' samples.

The chain combines TRBV5-4 with TRBJ2-5; D is undetermined. Deletions cut 4 bases from V and 4 bases from J, with 17 bases between. Germline V gene data show CDR1 as SGHNT and CDR2 as YYREEE (reference sequence). The CDR3 sequence is 15 residues long. The CDR3 reads CASSPFMSPGETQYF. As DNA, the CDR3 is TGTGCCAGCAGCCCCTTTATGAGTCCGGGAGAGACCCAGTACTTC.

The chain carries TRBV4-2 and TRBJ2-7; TRBD2 might be the D (5 bases). Trimming stripped 0 bases from V and 0 bases from J, with 9 bases between. The CDR3 contains 15 residues. CDR1 LGHNA and CDR2 YNFKEQ come from the germline V gene. The CDR3 DNA reads TGTGCCAGCAGCCAAGACCAGCGGAGCTCCTACGAGCAGTACTTC. This codes for CASSQDQRSSYEQYF.

The J gene is TRBJ2-2, the V gene TRBV7-9; D gene ambiguous. V was shortened by 4 bases and J by 7 bases, with 10 bases between the two germline ends. The CDR3 covers 13 residues. Germline loops: CDR1 SEHNR, CDR2 FQNEAQ (reference sequence). CDR3 in amino acids: CASSSLRSGELFF. Here the CDR3 DNA reads TGTGCCAGCAGCTCACTCCGAAGCGGGGAGCTGTTTTTT.

The J gene is TRBJ1-1, the V gene TRBV30, with a weak D call TRBD1 (6 bases). Per germline, CDR1 GTSNPN and CDR2 SVGIG (reference sequence). V lost 1 base, J lost 4 bases, and 10 bases lay in between. The CDR3 is 13 residues long. CDR3 in DNA: TGTGCCTGGAGTGAAGTCAGGGGCACTGAAGCTTTCTTT. It codes for CAWSEVRGTEAFF.

As regards this clone: A far larger clone is one nucleotide away, so this likely arose from a read error. The chain has TRBV9 and TRBJ1-1; TRBD1 matches at 9 bases. The CDR3 spans 15 residues. Germline V gene data show CDR1 as SGDLS and CDR2 as YYNGEE. CDR3 protein: CAGSVGGQGHSEAFF. The CDR3 nucleotides read TGTGCCGGCAGCGTAGGGGGACAGGGCCATTCTGAAGCTTTCTTT.

Points on this clone: This sequence is one base from a far larger clone and is likely a read error. Within the sample, other DNA sequences also encode this same CDR3. CDR3 loop: CAWSVPGGHSGNTIYF. The CDR3 nucleotides are TGTGCCTGGAGTGTACCGGGGGGACACTCTGGAAACACCATATATTTT. This chain connects TRBV30 to TRBJ1-3, with D perhaps matching TRBD1 (6 bases). Germline V gene sequence: CDR1 GTSNPN, CDR2 SVGIG (reference sequence). The CDR3 has 16 amino acids. The ends were cut back, 0 bases at V and 0 bases at J, with 12 bases in the middle.

The CDR3 here is CATRGVTGTNEKLFF. The DNA of the CDR3 is TGTGCCACCCGGGGGGTGACAGGAACTAATGAAAAACTGTTTTTT. V and J are TRBV10-3 and TRBJ1-4, with D perhaps TRBD1 (6 bases). Germline V gene sequence: CDR1 ENHRY, CDR2 SYGVKD. The CDR3 extends over 15 amino acids. V dropped 10 bases and J dropped 1 base, with 16 bases sitting between them.

Turning to this clone: This sample includes further DNA sequences coding for the same CDR3. The chain has TRBV30 and TRBJ1-1; D gene unclear. V was clipped by 0 bases and J by 11 bases, with 7 bases between them. The germline V gene encodes CDR1 GTSNPN and CDR2 SVGIG (reference sequence). The CDR3 is made up of 10 amino acids. The CDR3 reads CAWSVSEAFF. The DNA of the CDR3 is TGTGCCTGGAGTGTCAGCGAGGCTTTCTTT.

The rearrangement joins TRBV7-8 to TRBJ1-1, with unresolved D. Trimming stripped 4 bases from V and 7 bases from J, with 16 bases between. The CDR3 length is 14 residues. Germline V gene sequence: CDR1 SGHVS, CDR2 FQNEAQ. CDR3 nucleotides: TGTGCCAGCAGCTACACCCAATCGTCCCGTGAAGCTTTCTTT. Residues: CASSYTQSSREAFF.

This sequence joins TRBV4-2 and TRBJ2-1; D perhaps matches TRBD2 (6 bases). Trimming removed 4 bases at V and 7 bases at J, with 20 bases between. Germline CDR1 LGHNA, CDR2 YNFKEQ. This CDR3 spans 16 amino acids. CDR3 sequence reads: CASSLRGDSPPNEQFF. CDR3 DNA sequence: TGTGCCAGCAGCCTACGTGGGGACTCCCCCCCTAATGAGCAGTTCTTC.

This clone was detected once. V gene TRBV5-5 combines with J gene TRBJ2-7, with 9 nucleotides matching TRBD1. The J segment lost 4 bases and the V segment lost 2 bases, leaving 7 bases of the junction unmatched. Germline V CDR1 and CDR2: SGHKS, YYEKEE (reference sequence). This CDR3 has 15 residues. CDR3 region: CASSFGTGSKYEQYF. DNA of the CDR3: TGTGCCAGCAGCTTCGGGACAGGGAGTAAGTACGAGCAGTACTTC.

The rearrangement uses TRBV4-1 and TRBJ2-2, with 7 bases lining up with TRBD2. CDR3 length: 18 amino acids. Germline V lookup: CDR1 MGHRA, CDR2 YSYEKL. The V gene end was trimmed by 0 bases and the J gene end by 2 bases; junction bases not matched to a gene: 9. CDR3 region: CASSQDQTLAKNTGELFF. CDR3 nucleotides: TGCGCCAGCAGCCAAGATCAAACACTAGCGAAAAACACCGGGGAGCTGTTTTTT.

The chain couples TRBV5-4 to TRBJ2-5, with 8 bases that match TRBD1. Germline CDR1 and CDR2: SGHNT and YYREEE (reference sequence). CDR3 size: 18 residues. With V trimmed by 0 bases and J by 5 bases, 15 bases remained unmatched. The CDR3 protein is CASSLGTGTGGPPETQYF. The CDR3 bases are TGTGCCAGCAGCTTGGGCACCGGGACAGGTGGACCGCCGGAGACCCAGTACTTC.

This clone was observed a handful of times. J is TRBJ2-1 and V is TRBV4-3; D gene unclear. Germline V gives CDR1 LGHNA, CDR2 YSLEER. CDR3 length: 15 residues. V was pared by 4 bases and J by 5 bases, with 15 bases between. The CDR3 nucleotides read TGCGCCAGCAGCCTCGATAGTAGTGCTCACAATGAGCAGTTCTTC. Protein product: CASSLDSSAHNEQFF.

This sequence joins TRBV28 and TRBJ1-2; D gene ambiguous. Germline V gives CDR1 MDHEN, CDR2 SYDVKM. CDR3 length: 15 amino acids. V lost 5 bases and J 0 bases, leaving 13 bases between the germline ends. CDR3 residues: CASSEWTSANYGYTF. Written as DNA, the CDR3 is TGTGCCAGCAGTGAATGGACTTCAGCTAACTATGGCTACACCTTC.

CDR3 residues: CASRAQGVASDTQYF. CDR3 in DNA: TGTGCCAGCAGGGCACAGGGGGTAGCATCAGATACGCAGTATTTT. The chain recombines TRBV6-5 with TRBJ2-3; 8 positions match TRBD1. With 6 bases clipped from V and 4 bases from J, the junction kept 9 bases outside the gene matches. The V gene's germline CDR1 is MNHEY and CDR2 SVGAGI. The CDR3 has 15 amino acids.

This chain connects TRBV7-2 to TRBJ2-5; a possible D gene is TRBD2 (5 bases). This CDR3 is 14 amino acids long. The V gene lost 5 bases and the J gene lost 1 base, with 11 bases spanning the gap. The germline V gene has CDR1 SGHTA and CDR2 FQGNSA. The CDR3 is CASSRGRAQETQYF. CDR3 coding DNA: TGTGCCAGCAGCCGCGGGCGGGCCCAAGAGACCCAGTACTTC. The entire variable domain, with the rest obtained from reference TRBV7-2 and TRBJ2-5, is as follows: GAGVSQSPSNKVTEKGKDVELRCDPISGHTALYWYRQSLGQGLEFLIYFQGNSAPDKSGLPSDRFSAERTGGSVSTLTIQRTQQEDSAVYLCASSRGRAQETQYFGPGTRLLVL.

This sequence joins TRBV2 and TRBJ2-7; 12 bases fit TRBD2. CDR1 is SNHLY, CDR2 FYNNEI, per germline. V shed 1 base and J 2 bases; nucleotides not matched to a gene: 12. The CDR3 has 19 amino acids. The CDR3 sequence: CASSEEVWLAGGTAYEQYF. The CDR3 bases are TGTGCCAGCAGTGAAGAGGTTTGGCTAGCGGGAGGGACAGCCTACGAGCAGTACTTC.

This chain links TRBV5-1 with TRBJ2-2; TRBD2 matches 8 bases. Germline assignment: CDR1 SGHRS and CDR2 YFSETQ. J was trimmed by 3 bases and V by 4 bases; bases with no gene match: 5. The CDR3 has 15 residues. The CDR3 protein is CASSPRGLDTGELFF. CDR3 in DNA: TGCGCCAGCAGCCCCAGGGGACTAGACACCGGGGAGCTGTTTTTT.

The chain joins TRBV4-3 to TRBJ1-1; 9 bases are a match to TRBD1. The CDR3 has 18 residues. J lost 0 bases, V lost 0 bases, and 8 bases had no gene match. Germline V gene data show CDR1 as LGHNA and CDR2 as YSLEER. CDR3 region: CASSQDRMDRGMNTEAFF. As DNA, the CDR3 is TGCGCCAGCAGCCAAGATAGAATGGACAGGGGCATGAACACTGAAGCTTTCTTT.

A word on this clone: At one end, the junction sequence differs from germline, possibly due to a read error. The chain carries TRBV5-1 and TRBJ2-1, with D perhaps being TRBD1 or TRBD2 (5 bases each). CDR1 and CDR2 (germline): SGHRS, YFSETQ. There are 15 residues in the CDR3. The CDR3 bases are TGCGCCAGCAGCATAGGACAAGGTGGAGGCAATGAGCAGCTCTTC. Protein product: CASSIGQGGGNEQLF.

Worth noting for this clone: Only one base separates this from a far larger clonotype, so it likely reflects a read error. This chain joins TRBV30 and TRBJ1-2, with D perhaps matching TRBD1 (5 bases). CDR1 and CDR2 (germline): GTSNPN, SVGIG (reference sequence). This CDR3 comprises 12 residues. Written as DNA, the CDR3 is TGTGCCTGGAGTGGGGGGAACTATGGCTGCACCTTC. Its translation is CAWSGGNYGCTF. The full variable domain, in which reference TRBV30 and TRBJ1-2 provide the parts outside the CDR3, is SQTIHQWPATLVQPVGSPLSLECTVEGTSNPNLYWYRQAAGRGLQLLFYSVGIGQISSEVPQNLSASRPQDRQFILSSKKLLLSDSGFYLCAWSGGNYGCTFGSGTRLTVV.

This clone occurred a few times. This CDR3 is also generated by other DNA sequences in the sample. The CDR3 reads CASSYLYEQYF. The CDR3 coding sequence is TGTGCCAGCAGTTATCTCTACGAGCAGTACTTC. V usage is TRBV6-5 and J usage is TRBJ2-7; no clear D gene. Trimming took 3 bases from V and 3 from J, leaving 3 bases between them. This CDR3 contains 11 residues. CDR1 and CDR2 from the germline V gene are MNHEY and SVGAGI.

The chain recombines TRBV9 with TRBJ1-2, with D unresolved. The CDR3 is made up of 16 amino acids. Germline V CDR1 and CDR2: SGDLS, YYNGEE. Trimming took off 4 bases at V and 2 bases at J, with 18 bases between the two ends. This chain's CDR3 is CASSPRQEGLNYGYTF. CDR3 sequence (DNA): TGTGCCAGCAGCCCCCGGCAGGAAGGGTTAAACTATGGCTACACCTTC.

With respect to this clone: A far larger clone differs by one base, so this is likely a read error. This CDR3 is also generated by other DNA sequences in the sample. The CDR3 DNA sequence: TGTGCCAGCAGTGCGGACAGGGGGCCTAACAGCAATCAGCCCCAGCATTTT. Translation gives CASSADRGPNSNQPQHF. The chain joins TRBV2 to TRBJ1-5, with 11 nucleotides matching TRBD1. The CDR3 spans 17 residues. CDR1 and CDR2 from the germline V gene are SNHLY and FYNNEI. V lost 4 bases to trimming and J lost 1 base; unmatched junction nucleotides: 6. Together with reference TRBV2 and TRBJ1-5, the CDR3 gives the full variable domain: EPEVTQTPSHQVTQMGQEVILRCVPISNHLYFYWYRQILGQKVEFLVSFYNNEISEKSEIFDDQFSVERPDGSNFTLKIRSTKLEDSAMYFCASSADRGPNSNQPQHFGDGTRLSIL.

The V gene is TRBV5-1, the J gene TRBJ1-1; 7 nucleotides match TRBD1. This CDR3 comprises 16 residues. Germline lookup yields CDR1 SGHRS and CDR2 YFSETQ. V shed 1 base and J 1 base; nucleotides not matched to a gene: 7. The CDR3 DNA follows: TGCGCCAGCAGCTTGACCACAGGGGACCGGAACACTGAAGCTTTCTTT. Translated, it gives CASSLTTGDRNTEAFF.

This rearrangement joins TRBV29-1 to TRBJ2-7, with TRBD1 matching 11 bases. V gave up 6 bases and J gave up 6 bases; unmatched junction bases: 7. Per the germline V gene, CDR1 is SQVTM and CDR2 is ANQGSEA. This CDR3 has 13 residues. The CDR3 here is CSVAGTGGSEQYF. CDR3 DNA sequence: TGCAGCGTAGCCGGGACAGGGGGGAGCGAGCAGTACTTC.